The TCR beta chain described here comes from a study of blood T cells in healthy people across ages. Researchers isolated at least 7 million PBMCs per sample. A second PCR of about 7 to 12 cycles used a sample-barcoded 5' primer and a J-beta primer mix. Samples each returned at least 3 million CDR3-containing paired-end reads. From the 5' RACE reads, TCRdb called clonotypes with MiXCR, one entry per CDR3 protein. The sample yields under 2,000,000 distinct CDR3 sequences, 40% to 55% seen once. The TCR originated in a woman aged 40 to 49 in good health. Material: blood.

The CDR3 coding sequence is TGCAGTGCCCACCGGGCGGGCTATGGCTACACCTTC. It codes for CSAHRAGYGYTF. The J gene is TRBJ1-2, the V gene TRBV20-1; D uncertain. Germline-derived CDR1 and CDR2 are DFQATT and SNEGSKA (reference sequence). The CDR3 totals 12 residues. Deletions cut 6 bases from V and 4 bases from J, with 12 bases between.